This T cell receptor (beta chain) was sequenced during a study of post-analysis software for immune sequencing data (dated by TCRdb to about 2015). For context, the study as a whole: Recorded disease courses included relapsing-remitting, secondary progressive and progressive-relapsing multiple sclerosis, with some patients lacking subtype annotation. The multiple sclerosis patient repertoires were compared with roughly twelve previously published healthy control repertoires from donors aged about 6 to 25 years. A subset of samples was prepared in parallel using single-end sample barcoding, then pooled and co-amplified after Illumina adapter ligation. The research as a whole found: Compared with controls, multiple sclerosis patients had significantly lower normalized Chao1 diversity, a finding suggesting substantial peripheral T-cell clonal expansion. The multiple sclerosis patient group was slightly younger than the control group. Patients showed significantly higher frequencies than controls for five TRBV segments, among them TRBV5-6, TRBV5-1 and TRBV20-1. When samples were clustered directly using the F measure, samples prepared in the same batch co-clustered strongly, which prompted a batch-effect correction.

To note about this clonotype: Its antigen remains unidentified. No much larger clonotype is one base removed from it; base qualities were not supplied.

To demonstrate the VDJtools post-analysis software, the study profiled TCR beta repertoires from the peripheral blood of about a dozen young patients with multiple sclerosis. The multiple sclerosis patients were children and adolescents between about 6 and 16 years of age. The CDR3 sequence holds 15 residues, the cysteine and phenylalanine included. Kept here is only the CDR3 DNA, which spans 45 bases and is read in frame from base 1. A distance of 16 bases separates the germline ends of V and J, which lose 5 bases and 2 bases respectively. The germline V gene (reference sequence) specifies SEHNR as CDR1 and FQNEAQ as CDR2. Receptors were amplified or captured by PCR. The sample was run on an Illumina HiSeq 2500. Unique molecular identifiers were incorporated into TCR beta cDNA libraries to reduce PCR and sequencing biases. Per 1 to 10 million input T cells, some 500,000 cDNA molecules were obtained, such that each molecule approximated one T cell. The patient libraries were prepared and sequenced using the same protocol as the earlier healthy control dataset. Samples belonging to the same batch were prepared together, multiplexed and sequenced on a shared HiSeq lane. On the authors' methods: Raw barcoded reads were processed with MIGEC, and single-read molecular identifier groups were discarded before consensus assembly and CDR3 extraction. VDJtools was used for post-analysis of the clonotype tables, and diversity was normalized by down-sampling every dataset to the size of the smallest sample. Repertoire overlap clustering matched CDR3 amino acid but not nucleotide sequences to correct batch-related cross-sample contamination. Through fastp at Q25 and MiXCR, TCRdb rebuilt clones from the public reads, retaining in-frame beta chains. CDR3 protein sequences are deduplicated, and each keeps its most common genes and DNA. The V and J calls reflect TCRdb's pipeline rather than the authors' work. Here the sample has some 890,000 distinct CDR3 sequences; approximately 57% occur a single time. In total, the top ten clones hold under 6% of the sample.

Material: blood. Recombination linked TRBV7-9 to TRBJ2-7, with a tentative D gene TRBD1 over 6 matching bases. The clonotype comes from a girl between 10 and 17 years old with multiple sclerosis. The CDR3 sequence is CASSEAGQGPYEQYF. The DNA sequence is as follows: TGTGCCAGCAGCGAAGCCGGGCAGGGGCCCTACGAGCAGTACTTC.